The 8 T cell receptor beta chains presented below share a single source sample, sequenced in a study of cytomegalovirus exposure and HLA in healthy donors. The PCR contained 60 Vbeta and 13 Jbeta primers. Some clones are missing from TCRdb's copy, which holds only in-frame ones; the method was immunoSEQ multiplex PCR. The sample carries some 190,000 clones, roughly 87% recorded once. The sample consisted of PBMCs. These receptors were taken from a boy aged 2 to 10 in good health and CMV-seronegative.

Comments on this clone: Different DNA sequences within this sample yield the same CDR3. This rearrangement joins TRBV28 to TRBJ2-3; D unresolved. Per germline, CDR1 MDHEN and CDR2 SYDVKM. The CDR3 contains 13 residues. Deletions cut 3 bases from V and 3 bases from J, with 7 bases between. DNA of the CDR3: TGTGCCAGCAGTTTGCCCGGGACAGATACGCAGTATTTT. It yields the protein CASSLPGTDTQYF.

V is TRBV27 and J is TRBJ1-6; D is uncertain. V was trimmed by 5 bases and J by 9 bases, leaving 14 bases between them. The CDR3 totals 14 residues. The germline V gene has CDR1 MNHEY and CDR2 SMNVEV (reference sequence). CDR3 DNA sequence: TGTGCCAGCAGTCCTTACGGGTCGATTTCACCCCTCCACTTT. It yields the protein CASSPYGSISPLHF.

The chain uses TRBV5-1 and TRBJ2-3; 7 bases line up with TRBD1. This CDR3 is 16 amino acids long. The V and J ends lost 0 bases and 2 bases, in that order; junction bases with no gene match: 6. The V gene's germline CDR1 is SGHRS and CDR2 YFSETQ. The CDR3 nucleotides are TGCGCCAGCAGCTTGGCTAGGGGGCTCAACACAGATACGCAGTATTTT. Translation gives CASSLARGLNTDTQYF.

The rearrangement links TRBV7-2 to TRBJ2-7; tentative D call: TRBD1 (5 bases). Germline V gene sequence: CDR1 SGHTA, CDR2 FQGNSA. This CDR3 spans 16 amino acids. V was shortened by 5 bases and J by 6 bases, with 23 bases between the two germline ends. This CDR3 is CASSQQVGLPYGEQYF. The DNA for the CDR3 is TGTGCCAGCAGCCAGCAGGTGGGGCTCCCCTACGGCGAGCAGTACTTC.

The rearrangement links TRBV5-1 to TRBJ2-5; D possibly corresponds to TRBD2 (5 bases). The ends were cut back, 4 bases at V and 5 bases at J, with 18 bases in the middle. The CDR3 extends over 15 amino acids. CDR1 is SGHRS, CDR2 YFSETQ, per germline. For the CDR3, the DNA is TGCGCCAGCAGCCTTCAAGACTTACAGCGGGAGACCCAGTACTTC. This encodes CASSLQDLQRETQYF. Using reference TRBV5-1 and TRBJ2-5 for the parts outside the CDR3, the full variable domain is KAGVTQTPRYLIKTRGQQVTLSCSPISGHRSVSWYQQTPGQGLQFLFEYFSETQRNKGNFPGRFSGRQFSNSRSEMNVSTLELGDSALYLCASSLQDLQRETQYFGPGTRLLVL.

This clone was counted a single time. The chain carries TRBV15 and TRBJ1-2; D unresolved. The V gene's germline CDR1 is LNHNV and CDR2 YYDKDF (reference sequence). This CDR3 is 16 amino acids long. V was pared by 0 bases and J by 3 bases, with 14 bases between. This chain's CDR3 is CATSRDLPQAHYGYTF. For the CDR3, the DNA is TGTGCCACCAGCAGAGATCTGCCCCAGGCCCACTATGGCTACACCTTC.

V usage is TRBV25-1 and J usage is TRBJ2-1, with D maybe TRBD1 (6 bases). Germline CDR1 reads MGHDK; CDR2 reads SYGVNS. Between the trimmed V and J ends, which lost 1 base and 5 bases, there was a span of 15 bases. The CDR3 totals 16 residues. The CDR3 region is CASSEFGGTPNNEQFF. The CDR3 DNA reads as TGTGCCAGCAGTGAATTTGGTGGGACACCCAACAATGAGCAGTTCTTC.

The V and J genes are TRBV18 and TRBJ1-5, with a weak D call TRBD1 (6 bases). The V gene lost 3 bases and the J gene lost 5 bases, with 11 bases spanning the gap. Germline-derived CDR1 and CDR2 are KGHSH and LQKENI. CDR3 length: 14 residues. This CDR3 reads CASSPMAGDQPQHF. The CDR3 DNA reads as TGTGCCAGCTCACCGATGGCAGGGGATCAGCCCCAGCATTTT.